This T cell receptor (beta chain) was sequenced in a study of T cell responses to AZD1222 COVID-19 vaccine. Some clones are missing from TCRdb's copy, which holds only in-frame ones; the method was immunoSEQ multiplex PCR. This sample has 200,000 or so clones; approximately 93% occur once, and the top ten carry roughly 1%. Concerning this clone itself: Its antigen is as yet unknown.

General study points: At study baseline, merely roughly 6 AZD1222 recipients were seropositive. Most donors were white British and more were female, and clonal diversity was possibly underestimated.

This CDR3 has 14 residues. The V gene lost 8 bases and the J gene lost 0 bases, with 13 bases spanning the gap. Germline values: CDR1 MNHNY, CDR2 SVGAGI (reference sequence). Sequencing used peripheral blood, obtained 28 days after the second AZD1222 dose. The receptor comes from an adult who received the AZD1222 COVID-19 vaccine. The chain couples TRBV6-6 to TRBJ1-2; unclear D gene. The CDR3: CASRGFSANYGYTF. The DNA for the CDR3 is TGTGCCAGCCGAGGCTTTTCTGCTAACTATGGCTACACCTTC.